The rows below give T cell receptor beta chains drawn from one sample of a study of T cells after yellow fever vaccination. A single record per CDR3 protein comes from TCRdb applying MiXCR to the 5' RACE reads. Of about 330,000 distinct CDR3 sequences listed, roughly 8% were seen once; the top ten hold 17%. Specimen: PBMCs, collected roughly 47 days after the first yellow fever vaccination. The receptors here all came from a man aged 18 to 29 who received the YFV17D yellow fever vaccine. CDR3s include the opening cysteine and the closing phenylalanine or tryptophan. A D gene is named only where the DNA matches it firmly. The listing skips clone size in some rows; elsewhere it reads once, few, many or a size class.

D gene,J gene,V gene,clone size,CDR3 protein,CDR3 DNA
.,TRBJ1-2,TRBV3-1,.,CASSQDPRYYGYTF,TGTGCCAGCAGCCAAGACCCAAGATACTATGGCTACACCTTC
.,TRBJ2-1,TRBV7-2,.,CASSPPRSYNEQFF,TGTGCCAGCAGCCCCCCACGCTCCTACAATGAGCAGTTCTTC
.,TRBJ1-2,TRBV6-2/TRBV6-3,.,CASRPAWEDYGYTF,TGTGCCAGCAGACCAGCCTGGGAGGACTATGGCTACACCTTC
TRBD1,TRBJ2-1,TRBV20-1,many,CSARRPRQGIYGYNEQFF,TGCAGTGCTAGGAGACCCCGACAGGGAATTTATGGGTACAATGAGCAGTTCTTC
.,TRBJ1-2,TRBV27,.,CASSFKGANYGYTF,TGTGCCAGCAGTTTTAAGGGGGCTAACTATGGCTACACCTTC
.,TRBJ2-6,TRBV30,.,CAWSVHSGANVLTF,TGTGCCTGGAGTGTACATTCTGGGGCCAACGTCCTGACTTTC
.,TRBJ2-2,TRBV9,.,CASSAYPNTGELFF,TGTGCCAGCAGCGCCTACCCCAACACCGGGGAGCTGTTTTTT
.,TRBJ2-3,TRBV4-1,.,CASSQEPSVITQYF,TGCGCCAGCAGCCAAGAACCTTCTGTAATTACGCAGTATTTT
.,TRBJ1-2,TRBV29-1,.,CSGAQGRGYTF,TGCAGCGGTGCACAGGGAAGGGGCTACACCTTC
.,TRBJ2-3,TRBV25-1,few,CASSEHYTDTQYF,TGTGCCAGCAGTGAGCACTACACAGATACGCAGTATTTT
.,TRBJ1-2,TRBV6-1,few,CASSPSSRNYGYTF,TGTGCCAGCAGCCCTTCAAGCCGTAACTATGGCTACACCTTC
TRBD1,TRBJ2-3,TRBV2,.,CASSHPADRATDTQYF,TGTGCCAGCTCCCACCCTGCGGACAGGGCCACAGATACGCAGTATTTT
TRBD2,TRBJ2-5,TRBV5-1,.,CASSLARLAGQETQYF,TGCGCCAGCAGCTTGGCCAGACTAGCGGGTCAAGAGACCCAGTACTTC
TRBD1,TRBJ1-1,TRBV14,.,CASSQAQGVVAFF,TGTGCCAGCAGCCAAGCCCAGGGGGTTGTTGCTTTCTTT